This T cell receptor (beta chain) was obtained from a study of shared clonotypes between healthy human individuals. Study details: Each donor's CD4 naive and CD4 memory cells filled three plates apiece, CD8 naive two, and CD8 memory one.

Regarding the study as a whole: Clonotypes not shared had lower generation probabilities than those common to all four donors.

Germline V gene data show CDR1 as MNHNS and CDR2 as SASEGT. The trim removed 6 bases at V and 3 bases at J, leaving 11 bases unmatched. The CDR3 length is 15 residues. The naive CD8 fraction comprised CD45RO-negative cells positively selected for CCR7 and excluded terminally differentiated effector memory CD45RA+ cells. The assay ran at deep level. The method was immunoSEQ multiplex PCR; TCRdb's version includes in-frame clones alone and lacks a portion of them. The table includes 1.5 million to 2.5 million clones, roughly 94% detected once. Remarks on this clone: What it recognizes is unknown.

The clonotype originates from a man between 18 and 35 years old in good health. This chain connects TRBV6-1 to TRBJ2-7; 7 bases agree with TRBD1. Input material: naive CD8+ T cells sorted from blood. CDR3: CASRSPRDRDYEQYF. The CDR3, as DNA: TGTGCCAGCAGGTCCCCCCGGGACAGAGACTACGAGCAGTACTTC.